This T cell receptor (beta chain) was identified during a study of cytomegalovirus exposure and HLA in healthy donors. Though probably carrying unrecorded immune exposures, donors were nominally healthy at sampling. To note about this clone: Its matching antigen is unknown.

Broader study findings: Reportedly, diagnosis of cytomegalovirus status by the classifier showed high specificity and sensitivity. Roughly even sequencing depth across donors was the assumption behind the presence/absence analyses. Researchers reported from a later analysis that most CMV-associated TCR beta chains appeared HLA-restricted.

J lost 2 bases, V lost 1 base, and 5 bases had no gene match. The CDR3 covers 15 residues. Germline V CDR1 and CDR2: SGHAT, FQDESV (reference sequence). Primers for the PCR totalled 60 Vbeta and 13 Jbeta. Only in-frame clones appear in the TCRdb table, and some are missing; sequencing was by immunoSEQ multiplex PCR. Of under 200,000 clones listed, 80% to 85% were seen once; the top ten hold approximately 1.5%. Sequencing input: PBMCs. This TCR was sampled from a woman between 18 and 29 years old in good health and CMV-seronegative. This chain connects TRBV11-1 to TRBJ2-7, with 7 bases fitting TRBD2. The chain's CDR3 is CASSLETSVAYEQYV. The CDR3 nucleotides are TGTGCCAGCAGCTTAGAAACTAGCGTTGCCTACGAGCAGTACGTC.